A selection of T cell receptor beta chains follows, all from one sample in a study of response to subunit inactivated influenza vaccine. TCRdb passed the RT-PCR reads through MiXCR, listing each CDR3 protein once. This sample has 500,000 or so distinct CDR3 sequences, with 16% found just once. The sequencing used CD4+ T cells sorted from PBMCs, collected less than 30 months after vaccination. The receptor source for this set is a man between 45 and 75 years old who received an inactivated influenza vaccine. Each CDR3 is given without its conserved first and last residue.

v_call cdr3_aa
TRBV3-1 ASKRGAVNTEAF
TRBV29-1 SVIGTTQSQH
TRBV4-2 ASSLQGGRDNEQY
TRBV7-2 ASSSPGTKPYEQY
TRBV28 ASSNGPSPGGYGYT
TRBV7-2 ASSIQGEYEKLF
TRBV5-5 ASSSGANEQF
TRBV20-1 SARWLAGAYEQY
TRBV12-3/TRBV12-4 ASSFTGSGGETQY
TRBV7-2 ASSLDGRDYNEQF
TRBV19 ASSDQGYLSGELF
TRBV12-3/TRBV12-4 ASSLLAEGGNTIY
TRBV19 ASMDGQGALNEQY
TRBV6-1 ASRGAAGNTIY
TRBV15 ATSRARQADGQPQH
TRBV6-2/TRBV6-3 ASSYPGPGLAGSIAKNIQY
TRBV12-3/TRBV12-4 ASSFGPPGTNYGYT
TRBV7-2 ASSLKRGQNTGELF
TRBV20-1 SVPNSVKETQY
TRBV7-8 ASSLLSGGDHYNEQF
TRBV18 ASSPRSGRYIEQF
TRBV12-3/TRBV12-4 ASSFLGTGGGSAQPQH
TRBV5-1 ASSLVASGGYTEAF
TRBV15 ATSSGPNEQF
TRBV11-2 ASSSTRGAGLNEQF
TRBV12-3/TRBV12-4 ASSRGEKEQF
TRBV10-3 AISDGRAKETQY
TRBV5-1 ASSPNAGETQY
TRBV6-2/TRBV6-3 ASSYDSEQY
TRBV20-1 SARAPRTQETQY
TRBV29-1 SVHLGSGTDTQY
TRBV3-1 ASRELGRQETQY